This T cell receptor (beta chain) was sequenced for a study of cytomegalovirus exposure and HLA in healthy donors. Study results and limitations: High sensitivity and specificity were reportedly achieved when the classifier diagnosed cytomegalovirus status.

It was with 60 Vbeta and 13 Jbeta primers that the PCR ran. Here immunoSEQ multiplex PCR was the method, and the copy in TCRdb shows in-frame clones only, minus some. The sample holds under 200,000 clones, approximately 71% seen once. Details on this clone: What it recognizes is unknown.

Trimming at V came to 4 bases and at J to 5 bases, leaving 7 bases not matched to a gene. The germline CDR1 and CDR2 sequences are KGHSH and LQKENI. The CDR3 covers 14 residues. What was sequenced was PBMCs. The receptor was isolated from a male donor in good health and CMV-seronegative. The gene calls are TRBV18 and TRBJ2-7; 8 bases map to TRBD1. The CDR3 protein is CASSRSRGQDEQYF. The CDR3 DNA reads as TGTGCCAGCTCACGTAGCAGGGGGCAAGACGAGCAGTACTTC.